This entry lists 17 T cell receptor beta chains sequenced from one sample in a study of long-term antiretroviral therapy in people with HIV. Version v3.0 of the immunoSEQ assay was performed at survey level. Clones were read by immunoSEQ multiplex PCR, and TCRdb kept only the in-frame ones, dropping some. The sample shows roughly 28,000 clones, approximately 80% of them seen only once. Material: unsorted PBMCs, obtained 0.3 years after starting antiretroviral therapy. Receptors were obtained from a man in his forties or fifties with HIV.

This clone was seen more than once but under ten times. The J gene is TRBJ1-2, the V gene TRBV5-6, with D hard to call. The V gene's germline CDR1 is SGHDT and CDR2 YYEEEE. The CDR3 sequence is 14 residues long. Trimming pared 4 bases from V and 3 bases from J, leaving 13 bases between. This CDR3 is CASSPSPGDYGYTF. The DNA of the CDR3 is TGTGCCAGCAGCCCGTCCCCTGGGGACTATGGCTACACCTTC.

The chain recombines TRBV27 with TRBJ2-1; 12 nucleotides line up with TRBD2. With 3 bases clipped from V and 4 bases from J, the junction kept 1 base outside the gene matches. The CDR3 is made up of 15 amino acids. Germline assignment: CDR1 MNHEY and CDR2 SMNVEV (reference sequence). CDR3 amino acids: CASSFLAGGYNEQFF. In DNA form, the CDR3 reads TGTGCCAGCAGTTTTCTAGCGGGGGGGTACAATGAGCAGTTCTTC.

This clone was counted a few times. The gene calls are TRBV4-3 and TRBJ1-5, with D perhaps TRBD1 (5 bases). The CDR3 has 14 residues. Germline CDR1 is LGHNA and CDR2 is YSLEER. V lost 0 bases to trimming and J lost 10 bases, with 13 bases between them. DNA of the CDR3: TGCGCCAGCAGCCAAGAAGGGGACCTGGGTCCCCAGCATTTT. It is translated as CASSQEGDLGPQHF.

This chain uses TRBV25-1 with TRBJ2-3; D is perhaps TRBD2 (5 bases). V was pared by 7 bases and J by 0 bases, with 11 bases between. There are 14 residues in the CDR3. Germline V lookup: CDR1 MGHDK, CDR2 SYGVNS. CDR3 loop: CASIGLASTDTQYF. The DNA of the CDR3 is TGTGCCAGCATAGGTCTAGCCAGCACAGATACGCAGTATTTT.

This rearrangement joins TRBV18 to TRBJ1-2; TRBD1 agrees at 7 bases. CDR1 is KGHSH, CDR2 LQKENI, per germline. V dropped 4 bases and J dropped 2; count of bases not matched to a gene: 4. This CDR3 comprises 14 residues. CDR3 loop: CASSLGQANYGYTF. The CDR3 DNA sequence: TGTGCCAGCTCACTCGGACAGGCCAACTATGGCTACACCTTC.

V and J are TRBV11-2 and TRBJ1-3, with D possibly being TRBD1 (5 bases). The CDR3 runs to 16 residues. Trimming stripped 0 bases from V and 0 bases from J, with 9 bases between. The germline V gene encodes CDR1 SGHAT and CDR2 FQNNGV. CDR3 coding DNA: TGTGCCAGCAGCTTAGACAGGGAATTCTCTGGAAACACCATATATTTT. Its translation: CASSLDREFSGNTIYF.

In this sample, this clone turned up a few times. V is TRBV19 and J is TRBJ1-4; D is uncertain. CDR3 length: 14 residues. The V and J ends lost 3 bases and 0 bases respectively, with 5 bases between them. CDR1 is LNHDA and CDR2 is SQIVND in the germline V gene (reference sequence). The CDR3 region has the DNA TGTGCCAGTAGTATGGGAGCAACTAATGAAAAACTGTTTTTT. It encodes CASSMGATNEKLFF.

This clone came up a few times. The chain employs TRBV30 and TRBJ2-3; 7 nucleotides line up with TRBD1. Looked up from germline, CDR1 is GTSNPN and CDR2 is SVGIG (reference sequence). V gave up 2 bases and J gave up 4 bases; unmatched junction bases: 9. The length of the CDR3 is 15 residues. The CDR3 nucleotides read TGTGCCTGGAGTTATATACAGGGGATCGCAGATACGCAGTATTTT. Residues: CAWSYIQGIADTQYF.

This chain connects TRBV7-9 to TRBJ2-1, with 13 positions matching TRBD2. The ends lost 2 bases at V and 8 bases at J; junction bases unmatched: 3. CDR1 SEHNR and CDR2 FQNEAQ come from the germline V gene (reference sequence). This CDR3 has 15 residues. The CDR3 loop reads CASSLLLAGGDEQFF. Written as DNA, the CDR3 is TGTGCCAGCAGCTTACTACTAGCGGGAGGGGATGAGCAGTTCTTC.

The CDR3 reads CASSLDLNEKLFF. CDR3 DNA: TGTGCCAGCAGCTTGGACCTAAATGAAAAACTGTTTTTT. The genes are TRBV5-8 and TRBJ1-4; D remains ambiguous. The germline V and J ends were trimmed by 0 bases and 5 bases, with 5 bases remaining between them. Germline-derived CDR1 and CDR2 are SGHTS and YDEGEE. The CDR3 runs to 13 residues.

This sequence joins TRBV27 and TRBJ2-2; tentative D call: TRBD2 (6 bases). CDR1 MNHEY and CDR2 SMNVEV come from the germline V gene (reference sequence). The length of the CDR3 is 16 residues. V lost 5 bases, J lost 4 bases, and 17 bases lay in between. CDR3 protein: CASSPQGLLSTGELFF. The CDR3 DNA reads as TGTGCCAGCAGTCCTCAGGGACTGCTGAGCACCGGGGAGCTGTTTTTT.

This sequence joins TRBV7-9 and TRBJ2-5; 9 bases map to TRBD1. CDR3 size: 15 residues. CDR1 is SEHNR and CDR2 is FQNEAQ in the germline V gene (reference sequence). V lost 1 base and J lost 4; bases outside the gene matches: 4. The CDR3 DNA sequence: TGTGCCAGCAGCTTAGGGGGACAGGGAACAGAGACCCAGTACTTC. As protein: CASSLGGQGTETQYF.

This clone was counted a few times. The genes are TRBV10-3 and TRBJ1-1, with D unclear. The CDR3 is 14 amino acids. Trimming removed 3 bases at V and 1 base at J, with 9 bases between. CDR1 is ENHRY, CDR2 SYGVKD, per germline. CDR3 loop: CAISEPGQNTEAFF. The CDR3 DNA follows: TGTGCCATCAGTGAACCGGGCCAGAACACTGAAGCTTTCTTT.

The DNA for the CDR3 is TGTGCCAGCTCCTCCGGGGGGACCCAGGTCCATCAGCCCCAGCATTTT. It encodes CASSSGGTQVHQPQHF. The gene calls are TRBV5-6 and TRBJ1-5; tentative D call: TRBD1 (5 bases). Trimming took 7 bases from V and 5 from J, leaving 22 bases between them. Germline V gives CDR1 SGHDT, CDR2 YYEEEE. The CDR3 extends over 16 amino acids.

The chain's CDR3 is CASTPGHRAGANVLTF. The CDR3 bases are TGTGCCAGCACTCCGGGACATCGAGCTGGGGCCAACGTCCTGACTTTC. V is TRBV2 and J is TRBJ2-6, with TRBD1 as a possible D gene (6 bases). The germline V and J ends were trimmed by 7 bases and 2 bases, with 15 bases remaining between them. The CDR3 is made up of 16 amino acids. Germline lookup yields CDR1 SNHLY and CDR2 FYNNEI.

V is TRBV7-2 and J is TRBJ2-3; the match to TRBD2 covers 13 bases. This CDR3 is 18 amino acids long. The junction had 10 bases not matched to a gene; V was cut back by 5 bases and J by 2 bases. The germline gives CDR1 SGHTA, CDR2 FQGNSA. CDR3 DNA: TGTGCCAGCAGCCTGGGACTAGCGGGACCACCTCCCACAGATACGCAGTATTTT. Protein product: CASSLGLAGPPPTDTQYF. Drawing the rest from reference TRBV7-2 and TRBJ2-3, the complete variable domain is GAGVSQSPSNKVTEKGKDVELRCDPISGHTALYWYRQSLGQGLEFLIYFQGNSAPDKSGLPSDRFSAERTGGSVSTLTIQRTQQEDSAVYLCASSLGLAGPPPTDTQYFGPGTRLTVL.

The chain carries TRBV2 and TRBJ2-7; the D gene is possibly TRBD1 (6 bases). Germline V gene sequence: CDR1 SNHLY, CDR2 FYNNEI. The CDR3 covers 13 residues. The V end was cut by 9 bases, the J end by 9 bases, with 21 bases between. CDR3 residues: CASRRDTGFRQYF. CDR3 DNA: TGTGCCAGTCGCCGGGACACCGGGTTTAGGCAGTACTTC.